This T cell receptor beta chain was sequenced for a study of graft-versus-host responses after intestinal transplantation. Across the whole study: Every one of the recipients received anti-thymocyte globulin induction and afterwards took tacrolimus and steroids for about 3 years.

This clone was counted once. Its target is not known. The V end was cut by 6 bases, the J end by 0 bases, with 12 bases between. CDR3 length equals 15 residues. The germline CDR1 and CDR2 sequences are MNHNS and SASEGT. Profiled with immunoSEQ multiplex PCR; TCRdb holds only in-frame clones, not every one. The repertoire consists of 40,000 or so clones, with approximately 93% occurring once and the leading ten covering over 20%. V and J are TRBV6-1 and TRBJ2-1; D is uncertain. This sequence originates from a human donor who was the organ donor for an intestinal transplant. Sample: unstimulated CD8+ T cells sorted from spleen or lymph node cells, taken before transplant. CDR3 DNA: TGTGCCAGCAGCGATGGATATCGCTCCTACAATGAGCAGTTCTTC. Translating gives CASSDGYRSYNEQFF.